Listed below are T cell receptor beta chains from one sample, sequenced in a study of cytomegalovirus exposure and HLA in healthy donors. The repertoire was sequenced with immunoSEQ multiplex PCR; TCRdb's copy has only in-frame clones and lacks some. The table lists approximately 170,000 clones, 65% to 85% of them singletons. Sequences were obtained from PBMCs. The receptor source for this set is a woman between 35 and 50 years old in good health and CMV-seropositive. CDR3s include the opening cysteine and the closing phenylalanine or tryptophan. Fields, in order: V gene, J gene, D gene, CDR3 protein. The D gene is left open where the match is weak.

v_call: TRBV5-4
j_call: TRBJ1-1
d_call: TRBD1
cdr3_aa: CASSLASGGNTEAFF

v_call: TRBV29-1
j_call: TRBJ2-5
d_call: TRBD1
cdr3_aa: CSVTTGVETQYF

v_call: TRBV4-2
j_call: TRBJ1-2
d_call: NA
cdr3_aa: CASSPQTMTVSYGYTF

v_call: TRBV28
j_call: TRBJ1-3
d_call: NA
cdr3_aa: CASRAGASGNTIYF

v_call: TRBV9
j_call: TRBJ1-2
d_call: NA
cdr3_aa: CASSLTQGPNYGYTF

v_call: TRBV5-4
j_call: TRBJ1-1
d_call: TRBD1
cdr3_aa: CASSWGQGVPEAFF

v_call: TRBV30
j_call: TRBJ1-6
d_call: TRBD1
cdr3_aa: CAYLPGQGAYNSPLHF

v_call: TRBV7-9
j_call: TRBJ1-4
d_call: NA
cdr3_aa: CASSLGSGNEKLFF

v_call: TRBV19
j_call: TRBJ2-5
d_call: NA
cdr3_aa: CASRTTGSGAATQYF

v_call: TRBV10-3
j_call: TRBJ2-1
d_call: TRBD1
cdr3_aa: CAISGTGAQFF